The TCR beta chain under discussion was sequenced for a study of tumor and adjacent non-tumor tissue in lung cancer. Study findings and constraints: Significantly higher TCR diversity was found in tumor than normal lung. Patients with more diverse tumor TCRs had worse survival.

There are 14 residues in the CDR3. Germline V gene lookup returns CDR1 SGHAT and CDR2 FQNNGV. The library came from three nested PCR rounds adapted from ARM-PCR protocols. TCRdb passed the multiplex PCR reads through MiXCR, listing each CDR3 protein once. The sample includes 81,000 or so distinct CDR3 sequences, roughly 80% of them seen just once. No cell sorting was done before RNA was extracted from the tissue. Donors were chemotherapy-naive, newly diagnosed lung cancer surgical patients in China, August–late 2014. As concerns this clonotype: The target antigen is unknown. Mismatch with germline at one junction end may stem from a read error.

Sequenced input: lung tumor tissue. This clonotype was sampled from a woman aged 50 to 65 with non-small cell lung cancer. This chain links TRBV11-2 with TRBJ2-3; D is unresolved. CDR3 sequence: CASSPSLSADTQYF. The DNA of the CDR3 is TGTGCCAGCAGCCCGTCGCTGTCCGCAGATACGCAATATTTC.